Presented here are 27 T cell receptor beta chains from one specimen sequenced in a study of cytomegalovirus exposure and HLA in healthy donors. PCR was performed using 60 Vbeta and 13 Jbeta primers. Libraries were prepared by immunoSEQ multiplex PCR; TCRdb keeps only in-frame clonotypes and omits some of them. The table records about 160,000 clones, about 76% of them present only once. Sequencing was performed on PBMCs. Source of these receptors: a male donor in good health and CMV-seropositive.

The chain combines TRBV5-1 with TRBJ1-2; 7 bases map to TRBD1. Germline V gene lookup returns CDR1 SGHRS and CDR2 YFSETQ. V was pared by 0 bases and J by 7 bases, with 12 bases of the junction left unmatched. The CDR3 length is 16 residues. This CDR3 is CASSLAGGRHPFGYTF. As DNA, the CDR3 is TGCGCCAGCAGCTTGGCAGGGGGGCGGCACCCTTTTGGCTACACCTTC.

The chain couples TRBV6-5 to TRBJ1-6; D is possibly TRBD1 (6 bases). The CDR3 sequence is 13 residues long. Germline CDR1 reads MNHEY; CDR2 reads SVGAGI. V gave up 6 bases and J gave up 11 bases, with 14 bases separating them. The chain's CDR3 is CASRTTGLAPLHF. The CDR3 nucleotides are TGTGCCAGCAGAACTACAGGGTTGGCACCCCTCCACTTT.

CDR3 sequence: CASRDRDNQPQHF. As DNA, the CDR3 is TGTGCCTCCCGGGACAGGGACAATCAGCCCCAGCATTTT. The chain couples TRBV10-3 to TRBJ1-5; TRBD1 agrees at 9 bases. The CDR3 has 13 amino acids. V lost 11 bases and J lost 3; bases outside the gene matches: 5. Per germline, CDR1 ENHRY and CDR2 SYGVKD.

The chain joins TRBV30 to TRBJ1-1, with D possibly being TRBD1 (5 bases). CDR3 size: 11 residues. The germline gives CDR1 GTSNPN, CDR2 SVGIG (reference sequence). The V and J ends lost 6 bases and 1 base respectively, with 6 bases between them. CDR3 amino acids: CACDRNTEAFF. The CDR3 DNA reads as TGTGCCTGCGACAGGAACACTGAAGCTTTCTTT.

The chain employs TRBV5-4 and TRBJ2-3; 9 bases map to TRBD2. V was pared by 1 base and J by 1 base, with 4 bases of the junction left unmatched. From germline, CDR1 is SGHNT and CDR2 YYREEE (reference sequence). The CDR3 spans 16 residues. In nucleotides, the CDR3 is TGTGCCAGCAGCTTGTTCGCGGGAGGGGGCACAGATACGCAGTATTTT. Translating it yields CASSLFAGGGTDTQYF.

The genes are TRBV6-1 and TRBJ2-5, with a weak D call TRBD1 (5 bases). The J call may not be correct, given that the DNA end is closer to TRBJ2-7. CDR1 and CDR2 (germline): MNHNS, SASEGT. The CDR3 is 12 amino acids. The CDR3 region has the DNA TGTGCCAGCAGTGATCAGGGTTTCGAGCAGTACTTC. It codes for CASSDQGFEQYF.

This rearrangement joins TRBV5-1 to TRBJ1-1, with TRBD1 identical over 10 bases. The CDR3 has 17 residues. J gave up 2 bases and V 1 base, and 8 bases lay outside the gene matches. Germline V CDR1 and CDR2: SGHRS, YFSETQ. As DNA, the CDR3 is TGCGCCAGCAGCTTGTTGGGACAGGGGAGTGGTAACACTGAAGCTTTCTTT. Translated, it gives CASSLLGQGSGNTEAFF.

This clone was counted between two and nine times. DNA for the CDR3: TGCGCCAGCAGCCAAGGGATGGGCAGGGGGAAAGGTTCACCCCTCCACTTT. Amino acids: CASSQGMGRGKGSPLHF. The chain uses TRBV4-1 and TRBJ1-6; 7 bases are a match to TRBD1. The germline V gene encodes CDR1 MGHRA and CDR2 YSYEKL. The junction had 12 bases not matched to a gene; V was cut back by 1 base and J by 9 bases. This CDR3 is 17 amino acids long.

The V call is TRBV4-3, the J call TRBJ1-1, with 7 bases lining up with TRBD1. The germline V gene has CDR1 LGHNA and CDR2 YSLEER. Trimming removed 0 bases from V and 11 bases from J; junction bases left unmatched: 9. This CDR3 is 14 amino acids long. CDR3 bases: TGCGCCAGCAGCCAAGATAGGACAGGTGGCGGGGCTTTCTTT. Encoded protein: CASSQDRTGGGAFF.

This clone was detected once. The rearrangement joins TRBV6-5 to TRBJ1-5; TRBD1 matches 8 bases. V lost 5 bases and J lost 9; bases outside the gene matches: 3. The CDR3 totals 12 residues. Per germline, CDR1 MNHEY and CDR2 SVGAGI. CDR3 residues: CASSKQGGPQHF. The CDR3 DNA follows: TGTGCCAGCAGTAAACAGGGGGGGCCCCAGCATTTT.

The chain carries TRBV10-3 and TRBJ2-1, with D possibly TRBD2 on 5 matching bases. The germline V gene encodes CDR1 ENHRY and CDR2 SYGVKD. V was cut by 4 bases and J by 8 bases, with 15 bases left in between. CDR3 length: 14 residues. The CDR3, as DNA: TGTGCCATCAGTGGGCGGACTTGGGAAGATGAGCAGTTCTTC. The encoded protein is CAISGRTWEDEQFF.

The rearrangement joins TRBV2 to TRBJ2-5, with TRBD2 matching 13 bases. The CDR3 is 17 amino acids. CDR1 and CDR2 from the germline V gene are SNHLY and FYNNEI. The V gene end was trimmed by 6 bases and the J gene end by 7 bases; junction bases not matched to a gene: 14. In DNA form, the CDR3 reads TGTGCCAGCAGGCCGGGACTAGCGGGGTCCTTAAAGGGGACCCAGTACTTC. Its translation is CASRPGLAGSLKGTQYF. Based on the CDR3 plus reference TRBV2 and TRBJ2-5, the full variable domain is EPEVTQTPSHQVTQMGQEVILRCVPISNHLYFYWYRQILGQKVEFLVSFYNNEISEKSEIFDDQFSVERPDGSNFTLKIRSTKLEDSAMYFCASRPGLAGSLKGTQYFGPGTRLLVL.

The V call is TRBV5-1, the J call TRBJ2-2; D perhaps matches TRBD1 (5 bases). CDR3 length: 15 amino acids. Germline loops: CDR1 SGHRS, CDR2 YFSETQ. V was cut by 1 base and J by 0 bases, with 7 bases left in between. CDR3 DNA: TGCGCCAGCAGCTTGAGCAGGGCGAACACCGGGGAGCTGTTTTTT. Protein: CASSLSRANTGELFF.

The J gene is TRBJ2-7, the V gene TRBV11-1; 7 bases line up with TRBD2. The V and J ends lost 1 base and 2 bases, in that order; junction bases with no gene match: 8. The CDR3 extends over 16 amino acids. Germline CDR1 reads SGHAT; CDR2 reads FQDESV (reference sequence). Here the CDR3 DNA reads TGTGCCAGCAGCTTAGAGGGGCGGGGGACCACCTACGAGCAGTACTTC. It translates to CASSLEGRGTTYEQYF.

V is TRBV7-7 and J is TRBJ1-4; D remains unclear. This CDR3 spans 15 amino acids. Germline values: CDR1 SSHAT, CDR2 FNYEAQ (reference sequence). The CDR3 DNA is TGTGCTAGTACCCTGGAGGGAGTTGAGAGTGAAAAACTGTTTTTT. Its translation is CASTLEGVESEKLFF.

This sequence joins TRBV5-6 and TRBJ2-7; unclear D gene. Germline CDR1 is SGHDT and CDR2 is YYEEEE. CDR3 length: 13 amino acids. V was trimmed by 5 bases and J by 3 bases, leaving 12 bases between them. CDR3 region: CASSSGRYYEQYF. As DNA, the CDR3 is TGTGCCAGCAGTTCGGGTCGATACTACGAGCAGTACTTC.

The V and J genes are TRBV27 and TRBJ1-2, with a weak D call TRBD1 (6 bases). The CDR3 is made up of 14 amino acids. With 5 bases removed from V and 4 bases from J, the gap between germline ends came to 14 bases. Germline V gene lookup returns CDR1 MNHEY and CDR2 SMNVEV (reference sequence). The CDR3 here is CASSPLQGFYGYTF. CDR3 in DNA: TGTGCCAGCAGTCCTTTACAGGGATTCTATGGCTACACCTTC.

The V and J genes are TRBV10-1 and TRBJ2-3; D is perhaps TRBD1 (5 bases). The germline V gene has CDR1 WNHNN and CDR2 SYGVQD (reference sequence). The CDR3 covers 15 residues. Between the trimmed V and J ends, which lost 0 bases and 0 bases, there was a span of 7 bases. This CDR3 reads CASSESGVSTDTQYF. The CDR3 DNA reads TGCGCCAGCAGTGAGTCAGGGGTTAGCACAGATACGCAGTATTTT.

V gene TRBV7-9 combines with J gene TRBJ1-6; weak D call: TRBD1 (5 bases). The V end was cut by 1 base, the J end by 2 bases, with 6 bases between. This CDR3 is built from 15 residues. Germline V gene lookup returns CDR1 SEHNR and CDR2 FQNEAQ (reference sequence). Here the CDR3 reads CASSLEGAYNSPLHF. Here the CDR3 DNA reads TGTGCCAGCAGCTTAGAAGGGGCCTATAATTCACCCCTCCACTTT.

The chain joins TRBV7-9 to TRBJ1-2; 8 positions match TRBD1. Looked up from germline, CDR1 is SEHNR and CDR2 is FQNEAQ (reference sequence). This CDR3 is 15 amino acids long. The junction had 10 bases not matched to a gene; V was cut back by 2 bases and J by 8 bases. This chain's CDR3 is CASSLPNRGEEGYTF. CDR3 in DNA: TGTGCCAGCAGCTTACCGAACAGGGGGGAAGAGGGCTACACCTTC.

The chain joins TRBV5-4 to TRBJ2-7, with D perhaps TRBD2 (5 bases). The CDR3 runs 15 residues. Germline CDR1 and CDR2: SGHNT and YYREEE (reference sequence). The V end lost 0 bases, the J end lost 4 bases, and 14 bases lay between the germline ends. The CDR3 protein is CASSLGASRRYEQYF. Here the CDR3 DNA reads TGTGCCAGCAGCTTGGGAGCCTCTAGGAGGTACGAGCAGTACTTC.

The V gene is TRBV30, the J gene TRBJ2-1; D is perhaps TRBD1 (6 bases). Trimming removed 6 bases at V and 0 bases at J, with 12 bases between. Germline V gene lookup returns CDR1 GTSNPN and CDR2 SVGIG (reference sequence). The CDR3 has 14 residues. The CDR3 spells CACPTGSSYNEQFF. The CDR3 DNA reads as TGTGCCTGCCCAACAGGGAGCTCCTACAATGAGCAGTTCTTC.

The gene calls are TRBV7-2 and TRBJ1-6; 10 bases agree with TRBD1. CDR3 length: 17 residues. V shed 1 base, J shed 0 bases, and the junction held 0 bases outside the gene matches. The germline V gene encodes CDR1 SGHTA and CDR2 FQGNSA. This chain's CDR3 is CASSLGDRGSYNSPLHF. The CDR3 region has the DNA TGTGCCAGCAGCTTAGGGGACAGGGGCTCCTATAATTCACCCCTCCACTTT.

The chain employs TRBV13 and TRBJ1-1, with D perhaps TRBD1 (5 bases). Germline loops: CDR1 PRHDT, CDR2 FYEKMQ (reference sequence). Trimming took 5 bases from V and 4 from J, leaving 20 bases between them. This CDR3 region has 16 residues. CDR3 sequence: CASSTGGSGASTEAFF. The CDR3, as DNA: TGTGCCAGCAGCACCGGGGGGAGCGGGGCAAGCACTGAAGCTTTCTTT. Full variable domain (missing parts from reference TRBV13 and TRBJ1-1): AAGVIQSPRHLIKEKRETATLKCYPIPRHDTVYWYQQGPGQDPQFLISFYEKMQSDKGSIPDRFSAQQFSDYHSELNMSSLELGDSALYFCASSTGGSGASTEAFFGQGTRLTVV.

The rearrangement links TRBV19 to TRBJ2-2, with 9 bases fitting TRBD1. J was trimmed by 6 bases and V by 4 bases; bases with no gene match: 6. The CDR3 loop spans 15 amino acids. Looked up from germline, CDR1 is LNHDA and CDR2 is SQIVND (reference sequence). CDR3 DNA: TGTGCCAGTAGTACGGGGGACAGGGAATCCGGGGAGCTGTTTTTT. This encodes CASSTGDRESGELFF.

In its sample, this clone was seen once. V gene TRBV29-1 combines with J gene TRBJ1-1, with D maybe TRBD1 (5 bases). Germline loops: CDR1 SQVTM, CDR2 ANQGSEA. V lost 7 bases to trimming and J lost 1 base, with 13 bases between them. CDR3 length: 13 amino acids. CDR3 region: CSAAGGGNTEAFF. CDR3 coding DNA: TGCAGCGCCGCGGGGGGAGGGAACACTGAAGCTTTCTTT.

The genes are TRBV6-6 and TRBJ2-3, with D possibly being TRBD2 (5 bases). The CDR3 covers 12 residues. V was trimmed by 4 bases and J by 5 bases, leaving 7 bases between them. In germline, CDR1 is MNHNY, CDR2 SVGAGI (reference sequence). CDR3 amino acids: CASSSRGDTQYF. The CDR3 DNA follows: TGTGCCAGCAGTTCACGGGGAGATACGCAGTATTTT.